The clone carrying this T cell receptor (beta chain) appeared a single time. These data are taken from a study of blood T cell repertoires in COVID-19. Here immunoSEQ multiplex PCR was the method, and the copy in TCRdb shows in-frame clones only, minus some. Found here are 150,000 to 200,000 clones, around four fifths of them singletons; the top ten hold 14%. The ends were cut back, 4 bases at V and 0 bases at J, with 15 bases in the middle. Germline assignment: CDR1 MNHEY and CDR2 SVGAGI. This CDR3 has 16 amino acids. Patients from Seattle were sampled longitudinally, starting during active infection.

What was sequenced was peripheral blood. The rearrangement uses TRBV6-5 and TRBJ1-1, with a possible D match to TRBD1 (6 bases). This receptor was obtained from a woman between 65 and 79 years old with COVID-19, enrolled during active disease. The CDR3 here is CASSSGHLGMNTEAFF. The CDR3 DNA is TGTGCCAGCAGTTCGGGACACTTGGGGATGAACACTGAAGCTTTCTTT.